The rows below give T cell receptor beta chains drawn from one sample of a study of post-analysis software for immune sequencing data. TCRdb analysed the PCR reads with MiXCR anew, one entry per CDR3 protein. The sample holds 820,000 or so distinct CDR3 sequences, 53% seen once. Sequencing was carried out using blood. Receptors originate from a girl aged 10 to 17 with multiple sclerosis. CDR3s include the opening cysteine and the closing phenylalanine or tryptophan. Each record gives: CDR3 protein, CDR3 DNA, clone size, J gene, V gene, D gene. D genes are given only for firm matches. Rows may omit the clone size; those that give it use once, few, many or a size class.

CDR3: CASKSRPFSYEQYF
DNA: TGTGCCAGCAAGAGCCGACCTTTCTCCTACGAGCAGTACTTC
size: .
J: TRBJ2-7
V: TRBV6-5
D: .

CDR3: CASSFLGQGLYEQYF
DNA: TGTGCCAGCAGTTTCTTAGGACAGGGGTTGTACGAGCAGTACTTC
size: .
J: TRBJ2-7
V: TRBV6-6
D: TRBD1

CDR3: CASSLRARQETQYF
DNA: TGTGCCAGCAGCTTAAGGGCCCGACAAGAGACCCAGTACTTC
size: many
J: TRBJ2-5
V: TRBV7-8
D: .

CDR3: CSARGGGFSYNEQFF
DNA: TGCAGTGCTAGAGGTGGTGGATTTTCCTACAATGAGCAGTTCTTC
size: .
J: TRBJ2-1
V: TRBV20-1
D: .

CDR3: CASSLDRDGSPRGYGYTF
DNA: TGCGCCAGCAGCTTGGACCGGGACGGGTCCCCCCGGGGCTATGGCTACACCTTC
size: .
J: TRBJ1-2
V: TRBV5-1
D: .

CDR3: CSPRGATGKNIQYF
DNA: TGCAGTCCCAGGGGAGCGACAGGCAAAAACATTCAGTACTTC
size: many
J: TRBJ2-4
V: TRBV20-1
D: .

CDR3: CASSPGSSEQYF
DNA: TGTGCCAGCAGCCCTGGCTCTAGCGAGCAGTACTTC
size: .
J: TRBJ2-7
V: TRBV7-9
D: .

CDR3: CSALIDRVYEQYF
DNA: TGCAGTGCTCTCATCGACAGGGTCTACGAGCAGTACTTC
size: .
J: TRBJ2-7
V: TRBV20-1
D: TRBD1

CDR3: CASSPPTGGRQPQHF
DNA: TGTGCCAGCAGTCCCCCCACAGGGGGTAGGCAGCCCCAGCATTTT
size: .
J: TRBJ1-5
V: TRBV12-3/TRBV12-4
D: TRBD1

CDR3: CASSLVAKEGYTF
DNA: TGTGCCAGCAGCTTAGTAGCCAAGGAGGGCTACACCTTC
size: .
J: TRBJ1-2
V: TRBV7-9
D: .

CDR3: CASSVVGATSNYEQYF
DNA: TGTGCCAGCAGTGTGGTAGGTGCCACCTCAAACTACGAGCAGTACTTC
size: .
J: TRBJ2-7
V: TRBV2
D: .

CDR3: CSARSRNRQETQYF
DNA: TGCAGTGCTAGATCTCGAAACAGGCAAGAGACCCAGTACTTC
size: .
J: TRBJ2-5
V: TRBV20-1
D: .

CDR3: CAISAGLAGDEQFF
DNA: TGTGCCATCAGCGCTGGACTAGCGGGAGATGAGCAGTTCTTC
size: .
J: TRBJ2-1
V: TRBV10-3
D: TRBD2

CDR3: CSALGLSSGSTDTQYF
DNA: TGCAGTGCTCTAGGACTATCGTCCGGTAGCACAGATACGCAGTATTTT
size: .
J: TRBJ2-3
V: TRBV20-1
D: .

CDR3: CASSARDRSYNEQFF
DNA: TGTGCCAGCAGTGCCCGGGACAGGAGCTACAATGAGCAGTTCTTC
size: .
J: TRBJ2-1
V: TRBV2
D: TRBD1